A single sample is the source of the 10 T cell receptor beta chains below, sequenced in a study of radiotherapy plus CTLA-4 blockade in lung cancer. TCRdb's table, derived via immunoSEQ multiplex PCR, lists solely in-frame clones and lacks some. The profile shows about 90,000 clones, 72% of them singletons. This sample comprised peripheral blood, obtained from a patient treated with radiotherapy plus ipilimumab. All receptors derive from a human donor with non-small cell lung cancer that progressed on radiotherapy plus ipilimumab.

This clone showed up just a few times. The chain combines TRBV5-1 with TRBJ1-3; the D gene is possibly TRBD1 (6 bases). Per the germline V gene, CDR1 is SGHRS and CDR2 is YFSETQ. V gave up 0 bases and J gave up 4 bases, with 11 bases separating them. The CDR3 covers 15 residues. This chain's CDR3 is CASSLDQGMGNTIYF. The CDR3 DNA is TGCGCCAGCAGCTTGGACCAGGGGATGGGAAACACCATATATTTT.

The rearrangement links TRBV28 to TRBJ2-1, with no clear D. Trimming took off 5 bases at V and 0 bases at J, with 11 bases between the two ends. The germline gives CDR1 MDHEN, CDR2 SYDVKM. The CDR3 is 15 amino acids. CDR3: CASSTPDLSYNEQFF. DNA for the CDR3: TGTGCCAGCAGTACCCCGGACCTCTCCTACAATGAGCAGTTCTTC.

The chain employs TRBV27 and TRBJ2-3; possibly TRBD2 for D (5 bases). From germline, CDR1 is MNHEY and CDR2 SMNVEV (reference sequence). The V end was cut by 6 bases, the J end by 1 base, with 11 bases between. This CDR3 contains 14 residues. The CDR3 DNA sequence: TGTGCCAGCAGGTCAGTCGGGGGCACAGATACGCAGTATTTT. Its translation is CASRSVGGTDTQYF.

The V and J genes are TRBV7-9 and TRBJ2-7, with 11 bases that match TRBD2. V gave up 4 bases and J gave up 3 bases; unmatched junction bases: 11. The CDR3 totals 17 residues. Germline CDR1 reads SEHNR; CDR2 reads FQNEAQ (reference sequence). Here the CDR3 DNA reads TGTGCCAGCAGCTGGGGGCTAGCGGGGGGCCGGGTCTACGAGCAGTACTTC. Its protein is CASSWGLAGGRVYEQYF.

For the CDR3, the DNA is TGTGCCAGCTCACCAGAAGGGACAGGGAACGAGCAGTACTTC. Protein: CASSPEGTGNEQYF. This chain joins TRBV18 and TRBJ2-7, with 9 bases lining up with TRBD1. V trimming: 2 bases; J trimming: 5 bases; junction bases outside the gene matches: 4. Germline CDR1 is KGHSH and CDR2 is LQKENI. The CDR3 spans 14 residues.

V is TRBV6-6 and J is TRBJ1-1; D may be TRBD1 (5 bases). V gave up 5 bases and J gave up 7 bases, with 11 bases separating them. Germline-derived CDR1 and CDR2 are MNHNY and SVGAGI (reference sequence). CDR3 length: 12 residues. Here the CDR3 DNA reads TGTGCCAGCAGTCAAGGGACGGTTGAAGCTTTCTTT. It translates to CASSQGTVEAFF.

Notes on this clone: The junction departs from germline at one end; a sequencing error may be responsible. The chain employs TRBV5-4 and TRBJ1-2, with D tentatively TRBD1 (6 bases). In germline, CDR1 is SGHNT, CDR2 YYREEE (reference sequence). This CDR3 is 15 amino acids long. CDR3 sequence (DNA): TGCGCCAGCAGCCAAGATTTCGGAGGGGGTGGTGGCTACACCTTC. This sequence encodes CASSQDFGGGGGYTF.

In this sample, this clone turned up a few times. The chain couples TRBV9 to TRBJ2-1; D is unresolved. The CDR3 contains 14 residues. The V and J ends lost 2 bases and 8 bases respectively, with 14 bases between them. Germline V lookup: CDR1 SGDLS, CDR2 YYNGEE. This chain's CDR3 is CASSVLPLKDEQFF. Written as DNA, the CDR3 is TGTGCCAGCAGCGTCCTTCCCCTTAAGGATGAGCAGTTCTTC. Using reference TRBV9 and TRBJ2-1 for the parts outside the CDR3, the full variable domain is DSGVTQTPKHLITATGQRVTLRCSPRSGDLSVYWYQQSLDQGLQFLIQYYNGEERAKGNILERFSAQQFPDLHSELNLSSLELGDSALYFCASSVLPLKDEQFFGPGTRLTVL.

The chain has TRBV4-3 and TRBJ2-7; TRBD1 matches 7 bases. V lost 0 bases to trimming and J lost 2 bases; unmatched junction nucleotides: 4. This CDR3 comprises 15 residues. The germline V gene has CDR1 LGHNA and CDR2 YSLEER. CDR3 DNA: TGCGCCAGCAGCCAAGAGTCAGGGGGTCCCTACGAGCAGTACTTC. Amino acid sequence: CASSQESGGPYEQYF.

This sequence joins TRBV7-2 and TRBJ2-5; TRBD1 matches at 8 bases. The V gene's germline CDR1 is SGHTA and CDR2 FQGNSA. The CDR3 totals 14 residues. Trimming took 5 bases from V and 3 from J; bases not matched to a gene: 5. CDR3 protein: CASSDRQGKETQYF. DNA for the CDR3: TGTGCCAGCAGCGACCGACAGGGGAAAGAGACCCAGTACTTC. The entire variable domain, with the rest obtained from reference TRBV7-2 and TRBJ2-5, is as follows: GAGVSQSPSNKVTEKGKDVELRCDPISGHTALYWYRQSLGQGLEFLIYFQGNSAPDKSGLPSDRFSAERTGGSVSTLTIQRTQQEDSAVYLCASSDRQGKETQYFGPGTRLLVL.